The sequence of this T cell receptor (beta chain) was determined in a study of early T cells in non-severe SARS-CoV-2 infection. Study-level information: Alpha and beta chains were unpaired, from unsorted whole-blood bulk RNA.

This CDR3 comprises 13 residues. V lost 2 bases and J 7 bases, leaving 12 bases between the germline ends. Germline V CDR1 and CDR2: MNHNY, SVGAGI (reference sequence). Molecules of cDNA were individually given unique molecular identifiers that were attached to them. TCRdb itself ran the 5' RACE reads through MiXCR, one entry per CDR3 protein. The table lists about 72,000 distinct CDR3 sequences, about 9.4% of them singletons, with over 6% in the top ten. On this clonotype itself: What it recognizes is unknown.

Whole-study results and caveats: CD4 and private specificities were missed by VDJdb matching, which favored anti-spike CD8 responses.

The specimen was whole blood, collected at baseline. This TCR was sampled from an adult who was a healthcare worker with PCR-confirmed SARS-CoV-2 infection or an uninfected control (not recorded which). The gene calls are TRBV6-6 and TRBJ2-7, with D possibly being TRBD1 or TRBD2 (6 bases each). CDR3 amino acids: CASSYEGGVEQYF. DNA of the CDR3: TGTGCCAGCAGTTACGAGGGGGGAGTTGAGCAGTACTTC.